What follows describes a single TCR beta chain. Germline loops: CDR1 SGHRS, CDR2 YFSETQ. V lost 2 bases and J lost 1; bases outside the gene matches: 3. The CDR3 sequence is 16 residues long. The data stem from a study of ipilimumab plus nivolumab after autologous stem cell transplantation. Some clones are missing from TCRdb's copy, which holds only in-frame ones; the method was immunoSEQ multiplex PCR. The repertoire holds tens of thousands of clones, about 83% seen once, with approximately 2.2% in the top ten. This clonotype was sampled from a male donor with diffuse large B-cell lymphoma. Here the sequenced sample was PBMCs, taken in a trial of ipilimumab plus nivolumab as post-transplant consolidation. V and J are TRBV5-1 and TRBJ2-2; 9 nucleotides match TRBD2. The CDR3, as DNA: TGCGCCAGCAGCTTTAGCGGGGGCAGGAACACCGGGGAGCTGTTTTTT. Translating gives CASSFSGGRNTGELFF.